A single sample gave rise to the 22 T cell receptor beta chains below, sequenced in a study of T cell clonotyping in hematopoietic cell transplantation. Indicated time point: recipient sample about 28 days before transplant, after cytoreduction. The table came from immunoSEQ multiplex PCR; TCRdb's copy has only in-frame clones and leaves some out. Counted here are tens of thousands of clones, about 70% occurring once; the ten biggest clones make up about 5.9%. The sequencing used peripheral blood mononuclear cells, collected before stem cell transplant. The source of these receptors is a man aged 50 to 59 with myelodysplastic syndrome. Some clones in this sample may be carry-over from other donors' samples.

This chain links TRBV19 with TRBJ2-7; either TRBD1 or TRBD2 may fit D (5 bases each). V gave up 3 bases and J gave up 2 bases, with 14 bases separating them. This CDR3 has 15 residues. CDR1 is LNHDA, CDR2 SQIVND, per germline (reference sequence). Here the CDR3 DNA reads TGTGCCAGTAGTATGGGGGACCCCGGACCCTACGAGCAGTACTTC. Protein: CASSMGDPGPYEQYF.

The V call is TRBV28, the J call TRBJ2-7, with TRBD2 matching 7 bases. CDR3 length equals 15 residues. V lost 4 bases and J lost 2; bases outside the gene matches: 8. Germline CDR1 and CDR2: MDHEN and SYDVKM. The CDR3 sequence is CASSSQGGGAYEQYF. The DNA for the CDR3 is TGTGCCAGCAGTTCCCAAGGCGGGGGAGCCTACGAGCAGTACTTC. Drawing the rest from reference TRBV28 and TRBJ2-7, the complete variable domain is DVKVTQSSRYLVKRTGEKVFLECVQDMDHENMFWYRQDPGLGLRLIYFSYDVKMKEKGDIPEGYSVSREKKERFSLILESASTNQTSMYLCASSSQGGGAYEQYFGPGTRLTVT.

This clone was detected only once. The chain employs TRBV7-2 and TRBJ1-5; D call uncertain. The CDR3 consists of 14 residues. CDR1 and CDR2 from the germline V gene are SGHTA and FQGNSA. The ends were cut back, 1 base at V and 3 bases at J, with 7 bases in the middle. The CDR3 here is CASSLVTANQPQHF. CDR3 DNA: TGTGCCAGCAGCTTAGTTACGGCCAATCAGCCCCAGCATTTT.

The V gene is TRBV4-1, the J gene TRBJ2-7; no definite D call. The germline gives CDR1 MGHRA, CDR2 YSYEKL. V was shortened by 2 bases and J by 1 base, with 12 bases between the two germline ends. This CDR3 is built from 15 residues. CDR3 DNA sequence: TGCGCCAGCAGCCAAACAGTGGCTCTATCCTACGAGCAGTACTTC. As protein: CASSQTVALSYEQYF.

This clone has just a few counts. The chain is built from TRBV5-6 and TRBJ2-6, with TRBD1 matching 7 bases. The CDR3 length is 19 residues. Trimming removed 4 bases from V and 0 bases from J; junction bases left unmatched: 13. Germline V gene sequence: CDR1 SGHDT, CDR2 YYEEEE. The CDR3 is CASSEVGDSFSSGANVLTF. The CDR3 nucleotides read TGTGCCAGCAGCGAAGTAGGGGACAGCTTCAGCTCTGGGGCCAACGTCCTGACTTTC.

This rearrangement joins TRBV5-6 to TRBJ1-5, with a weak D call TRBD1 (6 bases). V dropped 0 bases and J dropped 6 bases, with 7 bases sitting between them. CDR1 and CDR2 (germline): SGHDT, YYEEEE. The CDR3 is made up of 13 amino acids. CDR3 amino acids: CASSLDRVQPQHF. CDR3 in DNA: TGTGCCAGCAGCTTGGACAGGGTTCAGCCCCAGCATTTT.

The genes are TRBV9 and TRBJ2-7; 7 bases are a match to TRBD2. The CDR3 runs 13 residues. Per germline, CDR1 SGDLS and CDR2 YYNGEE. Trimming at V came to 4 bases and at J to 4 bases, leaving 5 bases not matched to a gene. In DNA, the CDR3 is TGTGCCAGCAGCAAGGCGGGGGTTTACGAGCAGTACTTC. The encoded protein is CASSKAGVYEQYF.

J is TRBJ1-1 and V is TRBV6-5, with TRBD1 identical over 8 bases. Per germline, CDR1 MNHEY and CDR2 SVGAGI. The CDR3 has 15 amino acids. V shed 2 bases, J shed 1 base, and the junction held 3 bases outside the gene matches. The CDR3 sequence is CASSYSRGQNTEAFF. The CDR3 nucleotides read TGTGCCAGCAGTTACAGCAGGGGGCAGAACACTGAAGCTTTCTTT.

This chain links TRBV30 with TRBJ1-1, with D unclear. The CDR3 is 11 amino acids. CDR1 GTSNPN and CDR2 SVGIG come from the germline V gene (reference sequence). The CDR3 sequence: CAGKGNSEAFF. Written as DNA, the CDR3 is TGTGCGGGGAAGGGAAACTCTGAAGCTTTCTTT.

The chain employs TRBV5-6 and TRBJ2-5; D is tentatively TRBD1 or TRBD2 (5 bases each). Trimming shortened V by 3 bases and J by 2 bases, and 17 bases separated the two germline ends. Looked up from germline, CDR1 is SGHDT and CDR2 is YYEEEE. This CDR3 comprises 16 residues. CDR3 sequence: CASSSRWGTLQETQYF. DNA for the CDR3: TGTGCCAGCAGCTCCCGGTGGGGGACCCTACAAGAGACCCAGTACTTC.

This clone turned up a few times. V usage is TRBV7-9 and J usage is TRBJ2-1; D call uncertain. The germline gives CDR1 SEHNR, CDR2 FQNEAQ (reference sequence). This CDR3 has 13 amino acids. V was trimmed by 2 bases and J by 5 bases, leaving 7 bases between them. The CDR3: CASSLTYDNEQFF. The CDR3 DNA follows: TGTGCCAGCAGCTTAACTTACGACAATGAGCAGTTCTTC. The entire variable domain, with the rest obtained from reference TRBV7-9 and TRBJ2-1, is as follows: DTGVSQNPRHKITKRGQNVTFRCDPISEHNRLYWYRQTLGQGPEFLTYFQNEAQLEKSRLLSDRFSAERPKGSFSTLEIQRTEQGDSAMYLCASSLTYDNEQFFGPGTRLTVL.

The V and J genes are TRBV7-9 and TRBJ1-1; D might be TRBD1 (6 bases). Germline CDR1 reads SEHNR; CDR2 reads FQNEAQ (reference sequence). Deletions cut 2 bases from V and 5 bases from J, with 9 bases between. The CDR3 covers 13 residues. CDR3 nucleotide sequence: TGTGCCAGCAGCTTACAGGGGAGGACTGAAGCTTTCTTT. Translating gives CASSLQGRTEAFF. The complete variable domain, with remaining parts taken from reference TRBV7-9 and TRBJ1-1, reads DTGVSQNPRHKITKRGQNVTFRCDPISEHNRLYWYRQTLGQGPEFLTYFQNEAQLEKSRLLSDRFSAERPKGSFSTLEIQRTEQGDSAMYLCASSLQGRTEAFFGQGTRLTVV.

V gene TRBV6-6 combines with J gene TRBJ1-5, with unresolved D. V was cut by 2 bases and J by 9 bases, with 8 bases left in between. CDR1 is MNHNY, CDR2 SVGAGI, per germline (reference sequence). This CDR3 is built from 12 residues. The CDR3 nucleotides are TGTGCCAGCAGTTACCCGGGCGGGCCCCAGCATTTT. Translated, it gives CASSYPGGPQHF.

Written as DNA, the CDR3 is TGTGCCACTGTATACTCTTCCTATGGCTACACCTTC. This gives the protein CATVYSSYGYTF. This rearrangement joins TRBV30 to TRBJ1-2; no clear D gene. V was shortened by 8 bases and J by 4 bases, with 14 bases between the two germline ends. The length of the CDR3 is 12 residues. The germline V gene has CDR1 GTSNPN and CDR2 SVGIG (reference sequence). The whole variable domain, filled in from reference TRBV30 and TRBJ1-2, reads SQTIHQWPATLVQPVGSPLSLECTVEGTSNPNLYWYRQAAGRGLQLLFYSVGIGQISSEVPQNLSASRPQDRQFILSSKKLLLSDSGFYLCATVYSSYGYTFGSGTRLTVV.

The chain uses TRBV25-1 and TRBJ1-5; TRBD1 aligns across 7 bases. Germline CDR1 is MGHDK and CDR2 is SYGVNS. V shed 8 bases, J shed 3 bases, and the junction held 4 bases outside the gene matches. The CDR3 loop spans 13 amino acids. CDR3 region: CASRGQVNQPQHF. The CDR3 DNA reads as TGTGCCAGCCGCGGACAGGTCAATCAGCCCCAGCATTTT.

The rearrangement uses TRBV30 and TRBJ1-2; D remains ambiguous. This CDR3 has 12 amino acids. V lost 1 base and J 8 bases, leaving 11 bases between the germline ends. The germline gives CDR1 GTSNPN, CDR2 SVGIG (reference sequence). CDR3 in DNA: TGTGCCTGGAGTGAAAGCCAACGAGGCTACACCTTC. Translated, it gives CAWSESQRGYTF. The entire variable domain, with the rest obtained from reference TRBV30 and TRBJ1-2, is as follows: SQTIHQWPATLVQPVGSPLSLECTVEGTSNPNLYWYRQAAGRGLQLLFYSVGIGQISSEVPQNLSASRPQDRQFILSSKKLLLSDSGFYLCAWSESQRGYTFGSGTRLTVV.

The chain joins TRBV2 to TRBJ2-2; TRBD1 matches at 8 bases. The V gene end was trimmed by 4 bases and the J gene end by 5 bases; junction bases not matched to a gene: 9. Germline CDR1 and CDR2: SNHLY and FYNNEI. This CDR3 comprises 16 residues. CDR3 loop: CASSVPRTGWTGELFF. In DNA, the CDR3 is TGTGCCAGCAGTGTACCCCGGACAGGGTGGACCGGGGAGCTGTTTTTT. Looking up the rest from reference TRBV2 and TRBJ2-2 gives the full variable domain: EPEVTQTPSHQVTQMGQEVILRCVPISNHLYFYWYRQILGQKVEFLVSFYNNEISEKSEIFDDQFSVERPDGSNFTLKIRSTKLEDSAMYFCASSVPRTGWTGELFFGEGSRLTVL.

The DNA for the CDR3 is TGTGCCAGCAGTGACTCTCGGGGTAGGTTCAATGAGCAGTTCTTC. Protein product: CASSDSRGRFNEQFF. The genes are TRBV25-1 and TRBJ2-1, with D possibly TRBD2 on 5 matching bases. The germline V gene encodes CDR1 MGHDK and CDR2 SYGVNS. Trimming pared 3 bases from V and 6 bases from J, leaving 15 bases between. CDR3 size: 15 residues.

The chain links TRBV5-1 to TRBJ2-7, with 13 bases fitting TRBD2. Germline trimming cut 5 bases from V and 4 bases from J; bases unmatched to any gene: 3. CDR1 and CDR2 from the germline V gene are SGHRS and YFSETQ. The CDR3 has 14 amino acids. CDR3 bases: TGCGCCAGCAGACTAGCGGGGGGGCTTTACGAGCAGTACTTC. Translation: CASRLAGGLYEQYF.

This chain uses TRBV7-9 with TRBJ1-1; D might be TRBD1 (6 bases). This CDR3 is 16 amino acids long. Germline loops: CDR1 SEHNR, CDR2 FQNEAQ (reference sequence). Trimming stripped 3 bases from V and 3 bases from J, with 17 bases between. CDR3 amino acids: CASSLGAVGVDTEAFF. CDR3 coding DNA: TGTGCCAGCAGCTTGGGGGCAGTTGGGGTCGACACTGAAGCTTTCTTT.

The chain has TRBV4-1 and TRBJ1-2, with a possible D match to TRBD1 (6 bases). Looked up from germline, CDR1 is MGHRA and CDR2 is YSYEKL. Trimming took off 1 base at V and 2 bases at J, with 17 bases between the two ends. CDR3 length: 17 residues. The CDR3 sequence is CASSQGFTRGFNYGYTF. The CDR3 DNA sequence: TGCGCCAGCAGCCAAGGTTTTACCAGGGGCTTCAACTATGGCTACACCTTC.

The genes are TRBV5-1 and TRBJ2-1; TRBD2 matches at 8 bases. CDR3 length: 12 residues. CDR1 and CDR2 from the germline V gene are SGHRS and YFSETQ. With V trimmed by 7 bases and J by 8 bases, 5 bases remained unmatched. The CDR3 bases are TGCGCCAGCGCTCGGGAGGGATATGAGCAGTTCTTC. Protein: CASAREGYEQFF.